Detailed here is one T cell receptor (beta chain). These data belong to a study of blood T cell repertoires in COVID-19. The CDR3 is made up of 15 amino acids. Looked up from germline, CDR1 is MNHEY and CDR2 is SVGAGI. The ends were cut back, 0 bases at V and 8 bases at J, with 14 bases in the middle. Data came from immunoSEQ multiplex PCR; TCRdb stores just in-frame clones and leaves some out. The profile shows almost 400,000 clones, 80% to 90% of them singletons. The rearrangement joins TRBV6-5 to TRBJ2-1; perhaps TRBD1 as D (5 bases). Sequenced sample: peripheral blood. The sequence was obtained from an older woman with COVID-19, enrolled during active disease. CDR3 sequence: CASSYSVQGIDEQFF. The CDR3 region has the DNA TGTGCCAGCAGTTACTCGGTCCAGGGCATTGATGAGCAGTTCTTC.